Listed below are T cell receptor beta chains from one sample, sequenced in a study of Ad26.COV2.S vaccination and SARS-CoV-2 variants. Sequenced by immunoSEQ multiplex PCR; TCRdb stores in-frame clones only, minus some. The table records around 340,000 clones, about 87% of them present only once. The input for sequencing was peripheral blood, taken in a trial of Ad26.COV2.S vaccine versus placebo. The receptors originated from a person aged 18-65 years who received the Ad26.COV2.S COVID-19 vaccine or a placebo. The CDR3 runs from the conserved cysteine through the conserved F or W. Each record gives: D gene, clone size, V gene, J gene, CDR3 protein, CDR3 DNA. A D gene is named only where the DNA matches it firmly. Rows give clone size only sometimes, using once, few, many, or a class for an expanded clone.

D gene: -; clone size: once; V gene: TRBV5-4; J gene: TRBJ1-5; CDR3 protein: CASSLDSSVLEPQHF; CDR3 DNA: TGTGCCAGCAGCTTGGACAGCAGCGTCCTGGAGCCCCAGCATTTT
D gene: -; clone size: -; V gene: TRBV20-1; J gene: TRBJ1-2; CDR3 protein: CSAMPNYGYTF; CDR3 DNA: TGCAGTGCTATGCCTAACTATGGCTACACCTTC
D gene: -; clone size: -; V gene: TRBV5-6; J gene: TRBJ1-4; CDR3 protein: CASSFKATNEKLFF; CDR3 DNA: TGTGCCAGCAGCTTCAAGGCAACTAATGAAAAACTGTTTTTT
D gene: TRBD2; clone size: -; V gene: TRBV19; J gene: TRBJ2-2; CDR3 protein: CASSKILAGVMDTGELFF; CDR3 DNA: TGTGCCAGTAGTAAGATACTAGCGGGAGTTATGGACACCGGGGAGCTGTTTTTT
D gene: -; clone size: -; V gene: TRBV19; J gene: TRBJ1-6; CDR3 protein: CASNLQGQNSPLHF; CDR3 DNA: TGTGCCAGTAATTTGCAGGGGCAGAATTCACCCCTCCACTTT
D gene: TRBD2; clone size: -; V gene: TRBV5-4; J gene: TRBJ2-1; CDR3 protein: CASSPSSGGGLAGVFEFF; CDR3 DNA: TGTGCCAGCAGCCCCTCCTCGGGAGGGGGACTAGCGGGAGTGTTCGAGTTCTTC
D gene: TRBD2; clone size: -; V gene: TRBV2; J gene: TRBJ2-7; CDR3 protein: CASIGTGAVAGAYEQYF; CDR3 DNA: TGTGCCAGCATCGGGACGGGCGCTGTAGCGGGGGCCTACGAGCAGTACTTC
D gene: -; clone size: -; V gene: TRBV19; J gene: TRBJ1-1; CDR3 protein: CASSKETVNTEAFF; CDR3 DNA: TGTGCCAGTAGTAAGGAGACAGTGAACACTGAAGCTTTCTTT
D gene: -; clone size: -; V gene: TRBV6-6; J gene: TRBJ2-7; CDR3 protein: CASSYSTPQGNEQYF; CDR3 DNA: TGTGCCAGCAGTTACTCGACCCCTCAGGGGAACGAGCAGTACTTC
D gene: TRBD1; clone size: -; V gene: TRBV4-1; J gene: TRBJ2-5; CDR3 protein: CASSQGADRGFMETQYF; CDR3 DNA: TGCGCCAGCAGCCAAGGCGCGGACAGGGGTTTTATGGAGACCCAGTACTTC
D gene: TRBD2; clone size: once; V gene: TRBV30; J gene: TRBJ2-1; CDR3 protein: CAWSRGGRRSEQFF; CDR3 DNA: TGTGCCTGGAGCCGGGGGGGCCGCCGGAGTGAGCAGTTCTTC
D gene: -; clone size: -; V gene: TRBV28; J gene: TRBJ2-6; CDR3 protein: CASSAPGRSSGANVLTF; CDR3 DNA: TGTGCCAGCAGTGCCCCGGGACGGAGCTCTGGGGCCAACGTCCTGACTTTC
D gene: -; clone size: -; V gene: TRBV7-2; J gene: TRBJ1-5; CDR3 protein: CASSLGAGESMGPQHF; CDR3 DNA: TGTGCCAGCAGCTTAGGGGCAGGGGAGTCTATGGGGCCCCAGCATTTT
D gene: TRBD1; clone size: -; V gene: TRBV5-4; J gene: TRBJ2-5; CDR3 protein: CASSSKTGDETQYF; CDR3 DNA: TGTGCCAGCAGCTCCAAGACAGGGGATGAGACCCAGTACTTC
D gene: -; clone size: -; V gene: TRBV19; J gene: TRBJ1-2; CDR3 protein: CASSIDRGLYGYTF; CDR3 DNA: TGTGCCAGTAGTATAGATCGGGGCCTCTATGGCTACACCTTC
D gene: -; clone size: -; V gene: TRBV6-5; J gene: TRBJ1-6; CDR3 protein: CASRDIFSPLHF; CDR3 DNA: TGTGCCAGCAGGGATATTTTTTCACCCCTCCACTTT
D gene: -; clone size: -; V gene: TRBV11-2; J gene: TRBJ1-2; CDR3 protein: CASSRRGAEGYTF; CDR3 DNA: TGTGCCAGCAGTCGACGGGGGGCGGAGGGCTACACCTTC
D gene: TRBD1; clone size: -; V gene: TRBV5-1; J gene: TRBJ1-4; CDR3 protein: CASSLQGVGEKLFF; CDR3 DNA: TGCGCCAGCAGCTTGCAGGGGGTCGGTGAAAAACTGTTTTTT